The sequence of this T cell receptor beta chain was determined in a study of shared clonotypes between healthy human individuals. On the study more broadly: Two women and a few men aged 18 to 49 served as donors.

Every unsorted PBMC PCR replicate was loaded with about 300 ng DNA, around 30,000 T cell genomes. TCRdb's table, derived via immunoSEQ multiplex PCR, lists solely in-frame clones and lacks some. Of about 470,000 clones listed, roughly three quarters are singletons. Nashville, Tennessee was home to all donors, who were Caucasian adults. Trimming shortened V by 1 base and J by 4 bases, and 14 bases separated the two germline ends. CDR3 length: 16 residues. Germline assignment: CDR1 LGHNA and CDR2 YNFKEQ. The chain is built from TRBV4-2 and TRBJ1-3; the D gene is possibly TRBD1 (6 bases). Sequenced sample: PBMCs. The clonotype comes from a woman between 40 and 55 years old in good health. Some clones in this sample may be carry-over from other donors' samples. CDR3 region: CASSQAGVDEGNTIYF. For the CDR3, the DNA is TGTGCCAGCAGCCAAGCAGGGGTCGATGAGGGAAACACCATATATTTT.